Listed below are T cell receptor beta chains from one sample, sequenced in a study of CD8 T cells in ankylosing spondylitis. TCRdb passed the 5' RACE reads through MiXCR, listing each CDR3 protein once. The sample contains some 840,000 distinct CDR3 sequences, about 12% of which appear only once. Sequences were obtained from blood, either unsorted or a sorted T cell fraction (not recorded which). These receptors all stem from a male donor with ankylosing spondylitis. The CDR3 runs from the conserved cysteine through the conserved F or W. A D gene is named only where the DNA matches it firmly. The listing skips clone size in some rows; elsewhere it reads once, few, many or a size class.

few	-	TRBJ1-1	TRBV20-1	TGCAGTGCTTCCCAAGGGTCGCCCAACACTGAAGCTTTCTTT	CSASQGSPNTEAFF
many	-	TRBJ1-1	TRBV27	TGTGCCAGCAGTTTCAGACAGACGCACACTGAAGCTTTCTTT	CASSFRQTHTEAFF
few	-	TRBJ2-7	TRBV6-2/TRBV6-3	TGTGCCAGCAGACGGACGGGCTACGAGCAGTACTTC	CASRRTGYEQYF
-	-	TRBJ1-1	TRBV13	TGTGCCAGCAGCTTAGTCGGCGCCCCGTCCACTGAAGCTTTCTTT	CASSLVGAPSTEAFF
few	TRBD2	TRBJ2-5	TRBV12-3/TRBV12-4	TGTGCCAGCAGGCCTACTAGCGGCAGCGTGACCCAGTACTTC	CASRPTSGSVTQYF
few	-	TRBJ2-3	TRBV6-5	TGTGCCAGCAGTTACGGGTCGGGTAGTGGGGCAGATACGCAGTATTTT	CASSYGSGSGADTQYF
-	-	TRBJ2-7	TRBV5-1	TGCGCCAGCAGCTCACTGACACCCAACTACGAGCAGTACTTC	CASSSLTPNYEQYF
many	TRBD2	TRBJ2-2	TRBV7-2	TGTGCCAGCAGCTTAGCGTGGACTAGCTCTAACACCGGGGAGCTGTTTTTT	CASSLAWTSSNTGELFF
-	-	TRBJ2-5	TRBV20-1	TGCAGTGCCAAACCCGGCGTGGACGGCATTTGGGAGACCCAGTACTTC	CSAKPGVDGIWETQYF
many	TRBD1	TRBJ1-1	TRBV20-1	TGCAGTGCGGGGAGGACAGGGCCACGGCCTGAAGCTTTCTTT	CSAGRTGPRPEAFF
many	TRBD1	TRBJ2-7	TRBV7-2	TGTGCCAGTAGTACCCGGACAGGGGCCTACGAGCAGTACTTC	CASSTRTGAYEQYF
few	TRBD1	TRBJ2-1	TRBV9	TGTGCCAGCAGCGCCGGGACAGGGATTGAAAATGAGCAGTTCTTC	CASSAGTGIENEQFF
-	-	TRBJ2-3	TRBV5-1	TGCGCCAGCAGCTTGGCGTTCCAGGGGAGCACAGATACGCAGTATTTT	CASSLAFQGSTDTQYF
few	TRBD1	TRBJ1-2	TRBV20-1	TGCAGTGCTTCACAGGGGCACTATGGCTACACCTTC	CSASQGHYGYTF
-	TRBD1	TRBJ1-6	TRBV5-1	TGCGCCAGCAGCTTTACAGGGGGCAACTCCTATAATTCACCCCTCCACTTT	CASSFTGGNSYNSPLHF
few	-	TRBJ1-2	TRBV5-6	TGTGCCAGCAGCTTGGGGACTGAGGACTATAACTATGGCTACACCTTC	CASSLGTEDYNYGYTF
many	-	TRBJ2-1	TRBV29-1	TGCAGCACCACACCAGGGCAGATGACCTACAATGAGCAGTTCTTC	CSTTPGQMTYNEQFF
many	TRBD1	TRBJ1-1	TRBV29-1	TGCAGCGTGAGACAGGGGGAGACCACTGAAGCTTTCTTT	CSVRQGETTEAFF
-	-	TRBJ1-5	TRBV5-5	TGTGCCAGCAGTCGGGAGGGGACATTTTATCAGCCCCAGCATTTT	CASSREGTFYQPQHF
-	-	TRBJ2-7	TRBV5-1	TGCGCCAGCAGCTTGACTATGAGTGGCTACGAGCAGTACTTC	CASSLTMSGYEQYF
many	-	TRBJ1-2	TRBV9	TGTGCCAGCAAGGGAGATGGCTACACCTTC	CASKGDGYTF
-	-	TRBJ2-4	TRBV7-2	TGTGCCAGCAGCACCCTGCTTCAGGGCAAAAACATTCAGTACTTC	CASSTLLQGKNIQYF
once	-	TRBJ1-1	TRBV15	TGTGCCACCAGCAGACTCAGGGACGACAAAAAAGCTTTCTTT	CATSRLRDDKKAFF
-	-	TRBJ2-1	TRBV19	TGTGCCAGTAGTAATTACGATGAGCAGTTCTTC	CASSNYDEQFF
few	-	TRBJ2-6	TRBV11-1	TGTGCCAGCAGCTTAGTTCAGTTTGGGGCCAACGTCCTGACTTTC	CASSLVQFGANVLTF
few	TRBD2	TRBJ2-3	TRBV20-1	TGCAGTGCTCCCGGACTAGCGGAACTTGCTTTTTGGACAGATACGCAGTATTTT	CSAPGLAELAFWTDTQYF
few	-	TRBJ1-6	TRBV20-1	TGCAGTGCTAGAGCCCGGGACGGCCTCAATTCACCCCTCCACTTT	CSARARDGLNSPLHF
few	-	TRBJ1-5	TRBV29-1	TGCAGCGTTCTTTACCACACTGGACAGCCCCAGCATTTT	CSVLYHTGQPQHF
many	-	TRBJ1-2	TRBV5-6	TGTGCCAGCAGCCGACTCGACGATAACTATGGCTACACCTTC	CASSRLDDNYGYTF
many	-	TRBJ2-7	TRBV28	TGTGCCAGCAGTCCCTATGGGGGGCTTTCTTCACTCGAGCAGTACTTC	CASSPYGGLSSLEQYF
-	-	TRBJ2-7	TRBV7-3	TGTGCCAGCAGCTTAGGGGGGTTGCGACCTGCCGGCGAGCAGTACTTC	CASSLGGLRPAGEQYF
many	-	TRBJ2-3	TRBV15	TGTGCCACCAGCCTCACTAGCACAGATACGCAGTATTTT	CATSLTSTDTQYF
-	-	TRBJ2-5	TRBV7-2	TGTGCCAGCAGCTTAGGGACGGCAGAGACCCAGTACTTC	CASSLGTAETQYF
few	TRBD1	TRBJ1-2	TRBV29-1	TGCAGCGTTGGCAGACAGGGGGCTGGCTACACCTTC	CSVGRQGAGYTF
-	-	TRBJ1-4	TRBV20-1	TGCAGTGCGCGGCCGGGCACAACTAATGAAAAACTGTTTTTT	CSARPGTTNEKLFF
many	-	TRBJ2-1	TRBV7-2	TGTGCCAGCAGCCGTACAGGGTTCTACAATGAGCAGTTCTTC	CASSRTGFYNEQFF
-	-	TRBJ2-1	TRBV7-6	TGTGCCAGCAGCCTTAGGGGAGCCCTCTACAATGAGCAGTTCTTC	CASSLRGALYNEQFF
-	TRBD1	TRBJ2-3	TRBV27	TGTGCCAGCAGTCCGCAGGGGGACCAGGGGGTAGGGACAGATACGCAGTATTTT	CASSPQGDQGVGTDTQYF
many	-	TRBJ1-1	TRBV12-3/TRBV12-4	TGTGCCAGCAGTTTGAGGGTAAGGTACACTGAAGCTTTCTTT	CASSLRVRYTEAFF
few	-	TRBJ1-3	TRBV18	TGTGCCAGCTCACCACCAGGCGGGACGGTCTCTGGAAACACCATATATTTT	CASSPPGGTVSGNTIYF
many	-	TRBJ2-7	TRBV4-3	TGCGCCAGCAGCCAAGCTGCGGGACGTTTTACGGAGCAGTACTTC	CASSQAAGRFTEQYF
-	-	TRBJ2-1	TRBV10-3	TGTGCCATCAGTGAGTCCGGTGAACCAGGAGGGAGTGAGCAGTTCTTC	CAISESGEPGGSEQFF